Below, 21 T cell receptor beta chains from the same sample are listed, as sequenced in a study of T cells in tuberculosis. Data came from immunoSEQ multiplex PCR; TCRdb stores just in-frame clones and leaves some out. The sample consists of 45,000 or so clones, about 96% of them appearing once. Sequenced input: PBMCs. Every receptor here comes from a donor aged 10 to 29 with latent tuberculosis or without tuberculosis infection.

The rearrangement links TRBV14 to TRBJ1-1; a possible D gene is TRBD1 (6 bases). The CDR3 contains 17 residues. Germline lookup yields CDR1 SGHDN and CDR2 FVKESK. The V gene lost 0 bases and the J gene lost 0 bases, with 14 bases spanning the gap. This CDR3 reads CASSQDLGASVNTEAFF. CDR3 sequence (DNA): TGTGCCAGCAGCCAAGATTTGGGGGCCTCCGTGAACACTGAAGCTTTCTTT.

CDR3 loop: CASAPPPAGEGYGYTF. CDR3 bases: TGTGCCAGCGCTCCTCCCCCGGCAGGGGAGGGGTATGGCTACACCTTC. The V gene is TRBV5-8, the J gene TRBJ1-2, with TRBD1 as a possible D gene (6 bases). CDR1 is SGHTS and CDR2 is YDEGEE in the germline V gene. The CDR3 totals 16 residues. V lost 7 bases and J 5 bases, leaving 24 bases between the germline ends.

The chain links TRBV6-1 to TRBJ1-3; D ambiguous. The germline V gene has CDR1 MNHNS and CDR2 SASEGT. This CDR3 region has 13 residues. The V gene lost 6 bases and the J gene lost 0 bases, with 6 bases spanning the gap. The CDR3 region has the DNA TGTGCCAGCAGCTCGGGCTCTGGAAACACCATATATTTT. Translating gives CASSSGSGNTIYF.

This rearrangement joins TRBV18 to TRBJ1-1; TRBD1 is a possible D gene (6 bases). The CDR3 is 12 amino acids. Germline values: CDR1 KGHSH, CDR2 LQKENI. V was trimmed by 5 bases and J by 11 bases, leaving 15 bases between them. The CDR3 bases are TGTGCCAGCTCAGGGACACTTCGAGAGGCTTTCTTT. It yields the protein CASSGTLREAFF.

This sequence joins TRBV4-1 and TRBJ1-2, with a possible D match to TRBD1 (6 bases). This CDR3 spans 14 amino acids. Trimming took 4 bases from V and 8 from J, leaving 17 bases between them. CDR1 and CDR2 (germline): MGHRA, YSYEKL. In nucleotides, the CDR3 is TGCGCCAGCAGCCTAGGGGGAGTTGTTCCGGGCTACACCTTC. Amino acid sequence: CASSLGGVVPGYTF.

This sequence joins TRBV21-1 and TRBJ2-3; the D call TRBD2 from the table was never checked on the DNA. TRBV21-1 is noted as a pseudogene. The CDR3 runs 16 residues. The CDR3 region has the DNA TGTGCCAGCAGTGAAAATCTAGCGGGGGGGCCGGATACGCAGTATTTT. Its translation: CASSENLAGGPDTQYF.

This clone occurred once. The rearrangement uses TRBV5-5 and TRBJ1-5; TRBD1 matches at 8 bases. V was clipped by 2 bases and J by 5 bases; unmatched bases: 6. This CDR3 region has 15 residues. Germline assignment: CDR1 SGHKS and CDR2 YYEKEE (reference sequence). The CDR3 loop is CASSFGQGHDQPQHF. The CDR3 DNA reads TGTGCCAGCAGCTTCGGACAGGGCCACGATCAGCCCCAGCATTTT.

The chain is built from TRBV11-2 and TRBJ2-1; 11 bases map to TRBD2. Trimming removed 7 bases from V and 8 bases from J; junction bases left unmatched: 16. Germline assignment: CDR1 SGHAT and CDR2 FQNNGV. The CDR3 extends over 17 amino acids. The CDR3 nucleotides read TGTGCCAGCACTCTACTTCTTAGCGGGGGGGCCAGGCATGAGCAGTTCTTC. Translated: CASTLLLSGGARHEQFF.

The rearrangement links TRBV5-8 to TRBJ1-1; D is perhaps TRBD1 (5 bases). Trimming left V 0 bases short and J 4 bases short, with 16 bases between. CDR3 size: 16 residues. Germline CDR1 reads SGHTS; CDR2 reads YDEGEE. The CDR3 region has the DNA TGTGCCAGCAGCTTGGTGGTCGTCCTGGGGGGCACTGAAGCTTTCTTT. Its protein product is CASSLVVVLGGTEAFF.

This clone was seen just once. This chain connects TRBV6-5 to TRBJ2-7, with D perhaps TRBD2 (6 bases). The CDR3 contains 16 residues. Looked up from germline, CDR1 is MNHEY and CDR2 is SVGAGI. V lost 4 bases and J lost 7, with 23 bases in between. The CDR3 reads CASSSYRDSIGGEQYF. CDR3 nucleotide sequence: TGTGCCAGCAGTTCCTACCGGGACTCCATAGGAGGAGAGCAGTACTTC.

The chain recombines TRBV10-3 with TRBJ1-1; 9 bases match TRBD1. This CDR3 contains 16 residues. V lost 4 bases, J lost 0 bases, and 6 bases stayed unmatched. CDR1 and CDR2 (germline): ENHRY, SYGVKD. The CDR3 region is CAISGRDRDMNTEAFF. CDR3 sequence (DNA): TGTGCCATCAGTGGAAGGGACAGGGATATGAACACTGAAGCTTTCTTT.

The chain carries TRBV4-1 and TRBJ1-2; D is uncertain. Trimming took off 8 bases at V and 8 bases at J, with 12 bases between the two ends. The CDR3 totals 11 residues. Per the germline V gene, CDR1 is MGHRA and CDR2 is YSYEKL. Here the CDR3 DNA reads TGCGCCAGCGGTCCCCGCGGCGGCTACACCTTC. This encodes CASGPRGGYTF.

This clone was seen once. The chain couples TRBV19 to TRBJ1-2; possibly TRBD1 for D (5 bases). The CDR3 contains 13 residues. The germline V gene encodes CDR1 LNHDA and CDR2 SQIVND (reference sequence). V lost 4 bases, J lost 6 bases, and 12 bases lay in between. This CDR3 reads CASSTRQNDGYTF. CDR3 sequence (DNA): TGTGCCAGTAGTACGAGACAGAACGATGGCTACACCTTC.

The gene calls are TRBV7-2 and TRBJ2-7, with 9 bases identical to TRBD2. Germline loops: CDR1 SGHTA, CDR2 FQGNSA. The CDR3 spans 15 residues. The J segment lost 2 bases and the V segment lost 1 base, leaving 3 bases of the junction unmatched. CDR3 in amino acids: CASSLVAGEAYEQYF. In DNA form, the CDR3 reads TGTGCCAGCAGCTTAGTAGCGGGGGAGGCCTACGAGCAGTACTTC.

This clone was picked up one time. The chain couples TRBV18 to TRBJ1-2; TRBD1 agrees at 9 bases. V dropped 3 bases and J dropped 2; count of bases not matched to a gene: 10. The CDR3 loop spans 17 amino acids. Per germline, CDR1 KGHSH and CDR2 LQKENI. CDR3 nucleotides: TGTGCCAGCTCACCCCTCTCCGGGACAGGGTCAAACTATGGCTACACCTTC. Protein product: CASSPLSGTGSNYGYTF.

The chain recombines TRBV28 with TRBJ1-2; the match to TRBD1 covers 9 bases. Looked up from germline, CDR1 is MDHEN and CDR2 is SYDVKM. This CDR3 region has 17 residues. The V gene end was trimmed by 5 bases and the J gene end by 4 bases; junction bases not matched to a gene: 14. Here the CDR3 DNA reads TGTGCCAGCAGTCCCCCACAGGGGGCCAGAACCACCTATGGCTACACCTTC. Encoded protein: CASSPPQGARTTYGYTF.

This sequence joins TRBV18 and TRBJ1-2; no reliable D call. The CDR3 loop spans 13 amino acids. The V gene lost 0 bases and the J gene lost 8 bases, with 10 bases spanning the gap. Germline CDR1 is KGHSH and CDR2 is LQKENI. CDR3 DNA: TGTGCCAGCTCACCACCCGACGGGTGGGGCTACACCTTC. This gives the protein CASSPPDGWGYTF.

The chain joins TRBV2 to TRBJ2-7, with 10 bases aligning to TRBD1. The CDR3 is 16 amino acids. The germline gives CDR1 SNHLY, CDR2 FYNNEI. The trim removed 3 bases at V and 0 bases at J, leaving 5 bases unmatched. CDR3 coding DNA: TGTGCCAGCAGTGAGGGGACAGGGGCCCTCTCCTACGAGCAGTACTTC. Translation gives CASSEGTGALSYEQYF. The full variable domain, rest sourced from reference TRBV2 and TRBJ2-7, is EPEVTQTPSHQVTQMGQEVILRCVPISNHLYFYWYRQILGQKVEFLVSFYNNEISEKSEIFDDQFSVERPDGSNFTLKIRSTKLEDSAMYFCASSEGTGALSYEQYFGPGTRLTVT.

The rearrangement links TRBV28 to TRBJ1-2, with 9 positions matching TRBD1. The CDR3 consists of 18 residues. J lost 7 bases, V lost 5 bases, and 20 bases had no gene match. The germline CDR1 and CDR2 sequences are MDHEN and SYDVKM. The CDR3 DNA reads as TGTGCCAGCAGTCCCCGCCGCAAGGACAGGGGACGGCCTGGTGGCTACACCTTC. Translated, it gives CASSPRRKDRGRPGGYTF.

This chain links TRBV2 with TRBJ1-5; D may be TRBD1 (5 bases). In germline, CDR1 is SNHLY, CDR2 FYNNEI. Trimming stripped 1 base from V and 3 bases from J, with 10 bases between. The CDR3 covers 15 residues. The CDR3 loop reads CASSEGGANNQPQHF. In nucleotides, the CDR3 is TGTGCCAGCAGTGAAGGCGGGGCCAACAATCAGCCCCAGCATTTT. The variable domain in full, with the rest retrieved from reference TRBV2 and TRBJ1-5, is EPEVTQTPSHQVTQMGQEVILRCVPISNHLYFYWYRQILGQKVEFLVSFYNNEISEKSEIFDDQFSVERPDGSNFTLKIRSTKLEDSAMYFCASSEGGANNQPQHFGDGTRLSIL.

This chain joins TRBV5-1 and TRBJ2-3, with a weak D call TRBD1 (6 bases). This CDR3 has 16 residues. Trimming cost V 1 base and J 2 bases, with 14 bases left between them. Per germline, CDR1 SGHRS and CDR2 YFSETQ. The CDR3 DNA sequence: TGCGCCAGCAGCTTGTTGGACAGCGTGGCCACAGATACGCAGTATTTT. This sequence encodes CASSLLDSVATDTQYF. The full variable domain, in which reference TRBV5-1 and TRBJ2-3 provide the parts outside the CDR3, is KAGVTQTPRYLIKTRGQQVTLSCSPISGHRSVSWYQQTPGQGLQFLFEYFSETQRNKGNFPGRFSGRQFSNSRSEMNVSTLELGDSALYLCASSLLDSVATDTQYFGPGTRLTVL.